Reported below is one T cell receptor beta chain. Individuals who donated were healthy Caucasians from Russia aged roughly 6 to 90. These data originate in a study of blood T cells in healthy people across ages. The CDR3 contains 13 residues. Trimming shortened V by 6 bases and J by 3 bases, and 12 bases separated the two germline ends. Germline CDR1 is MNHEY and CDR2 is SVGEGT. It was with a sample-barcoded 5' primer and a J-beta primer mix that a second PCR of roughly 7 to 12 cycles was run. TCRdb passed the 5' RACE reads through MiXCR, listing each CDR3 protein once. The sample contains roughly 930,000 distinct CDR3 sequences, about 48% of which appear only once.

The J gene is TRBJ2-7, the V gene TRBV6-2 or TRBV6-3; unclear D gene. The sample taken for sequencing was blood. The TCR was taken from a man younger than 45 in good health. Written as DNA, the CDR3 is TGTGCCAGCAGAAAAGGGCCCCTCTACGAGCAGTACTTC. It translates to CASRKGPLYEQYF.